Reported below is one T cell receptor beta chain. All recovered Cohort 3 donors got two negative PCRs, got clearance, or saw symptom resolution. The entry originates in a study of blood T cell repertoires in COVID-19. TCRdb's copy holds only in-frame clones and misses some; the assay was immunoSEQ multiplex PCR. The table records about 270,000 clones, approximately 90% of them present only once. The germline V gene has CDR1 KGHSH and CDR2 LQKENI. Trimming cost V 5 bases and J 4 bases; bases outside gene matches: 5. The CDR3 contains 14 residues. Sequences were obtained from PBMCs or T cells enriched from blood (not recorded which). The J gene is TRBJ1-5, the V gene TRBV18, with 7 bases aligning to TRBD1. The receptor was isolated from a woman aged 45-59 years who had recovered from COVID-19. The CDR3 loop reads CASSMGQLNQPQHF. CDR3 in DNA: TGTGCCAGCTCAATGGGACAGCTGAATCAGCCCCAGCATTTT. Using reference TRBV18 and TRBJ1-5 for the parts outside the CDR3, the full variable domain is NAGVMQNPRHLVRRRGQEARLRCSPMKGHSHVYWYRQLPEEGLKFMVYLQKENIIDESGMPKERFSAEFPKEGPSILRIQQVVRGDSAAYFCASSMGQLNQPQHFGDGTRLSIL.